These 10 T cell receptor beta chains were all obtained from the same sample, sequenced in a study of blood T cells in healthy people across ages. Alongside a J-beta primer mix, a sample-barcoded 5' primer served in a second PCR lasting 7 to 11 cycles. Each CDR3 protein is one row after TCRdb ran MiXCR on the 5' RACE reads. The sample has about 680,000 distinct CDR3 sequences, 49% seen once. The sequenced sample was blood. These receptors came from a woman in her sixties or seventies in good health.

V is TRBV20-1 and J is TRBJ2-5; D remains ambiguous. The CDR3 sequence is 14 residues long. Trimming stripped 0 bases from V and 1 base from J, with 9 bases between. Germline V CDR1 and CDR2: DFQATT, SNEGSKA (reference sequence). CDR3 sequence reads: CSARDTQTQETQYF. The CDR3, as DNA: TGCAGTGCTAGAGATACGCAGACCCAAGAGACCCAGTACTTC.

This clonotype was seen a single time. The chain combines TRBV20-1 with TRBJ1-2; D remains ambiguous. Germline lookup yields CDR1 DFQATT and CDR2 SNEGSKA (reference sequence). The CDR3 runs to 14 residues. Trimming removed 5 bases from V and 5 bases from J, with 18 bases in between. The CDR3 bases are TGCAGTGCTTCTAACGGGGATCAAGGGTATGGCTACACCTTC. Translation: CSASNGDQGYGYTF.

This chain joins TRBV9 and TRBJ2-7, with 7 bases matching TRBD1. Trimming cost V 4 bases and J 3 bases; bases outside gene matches: 10. The length of the CDR3 is 15 residues. Germline CDR1 and CDR2: SGDLS and YYNGEE. The CDR3 spells CASSPRTGSGYEQYF. The CDR3, as DNA: TGTGCCAGCAGCCCCCGGACAGGTTCTGGCTACGAGCAGTACTTC.

The CDR3 sequence: CSVEVARAEAFF. The CDR3 DNA reads TGCAGCGTTGAAGTGGCCAGGGCTGAAGCTTTCTTT. The V call is TRBV29-1, the J call TRBJ1-1; D might be TRBD1 (5 bases). Germline CDR1 SQVTM, CDR2 ANQGSEA. Trimming removed 1 base from V and 6 bases from J, with 9 bases in between. The CDR3 covers 12 residues.

This clonotype was seen a few times. The chain is built from TRBV7-2 and TRBJ2-5, with TRBD1 identical over 9 bases. V shed 4 bases, J shed 11 bases, and the junction held 14 bases outside the gene matches. Germline CDR1 and CDR2: SGHTA and FQGNSA. The CDR3 totals 15 residues. The CDR3 DNA sequence: TGTGCCAGCAGCTCGGGACAGGGAGGCCACAATGAGCAGTACTTC. Translation: CASSSGQGGHNEQYF.

This clonotype was seen more than once but under ten times. The V and J genes are TRBV4-1 and TRBJ2-7; 8 bases are shared with TRBD1. CDR3 length: 15 residues. Germline CDR1 reads MGHRA; CDR2 reads YSYEKL. Losses at the gene ends were 0 bases for V and 7 bases for J; bases not matched to a gene: 8. CDR3 DNA: TGCGCCAGCAGCCAAGAACCCGGACAGGGTGAAGAGCAGTACTTC. As protein: CASSQEPGQGEEQYF.

The V and J genes are TRBV4-1 and TRBJ2-7, with a possible D match to TRBD1 (5 bases). V lost 1 base and J lost 2, with 15 bases in between. CDR1 MGHRA and CDR2 YSYEKL come from the germline V gene. The CDR3 length is 16 residues. CDR3: CASSQGPGDRPYEQYF. The CDR3 DNA reads TGCGCCAGCAGCCAAGGACCCGGAGACAGACCCTACGAGCAGTACTTC.

The rearrangement joins TRBV5-1 to TRBJ1-1; 8 nucleotides match TRBD1. V dropped 3 bases and J dropped 0; count of bases not matched to a gene: 4. The CDR3 runs to 15 residues. Germline V gene data show CDR1 as SGHRS and CDR2 as YFSETQ. The CDR3 loop is CASSSTTGVNTEAFF. The CDR3 region has the DNA TGCGCCAGCAGCTCGACGACAGGGGTGAACACTGAAGCTTTCTTT.

For this clonotype: This may come from a read error, since a much larger clone is one base off. V is TRBV20-1 and J is TRBJ2-1; 10 nucleotides agree with TRBD2. Germline CDR1 reads DFQATT; CDR2 reads SNEGSKA (reference sequence). The CDR3 loop spans 12 amino acids. CDR3 nucleotides: TGCGGTGCTAGCGGGAGCGGCGATGAGCAGTTCTTC. This codes for CGASGSGDEQFF.

The chain joins TRBV12-3 or TRBV12-4 to TRBJ1-1; D perhaps matches TRBD1 (5 bases). This CDR3 has 14 amino acids. V was cut by 8 bases and J by 1 base, with 14 bases left in between. CDR3 nucleotide sequence: TGTGCCAGCGGGGCAGGCGGATGGAACACTGAAGCTTTCTTT. This translates into CASGAGGWNTEAFF.